The 6 T cell receptor beta chains below were found in one sample sequenced in a study of T-cell reconstitution after alpha-beta-depleted transplantation in children. The library targeted TCRbeta and was prepared with unique molecular identifiers. TCRdb fed the PCR reads into MiXCR, producing one record per CDR3 protein. The table records 200,000 to 250,000 distinct CDR3 sequences, 12% of them present only once. Sequenced material: PBMCs from the stem cell graft donor, taken from the stem cell graft. The origin of the receptors is a human donor who donated a stem cell graft to a child with acute lymphoblastic leukemia.

In this sample, this clonotype turned up many times. J is TRBJ2-5 and V is TRBV3-1; D not resolved. In germline, CDR1 is LGHDT, CDR2 YNNKEL (reference sequence). The V end lost 7 bases, the J end lost 3 bases, and 24 bases lay between the germline ends. The CDR3 extends over 17 amino acids. This CDR3 reads CASTSSVVTGFKETQYF. As DNA, the CDR3 is TGTGCCAGCACCTCAAGTGTAGTTACGGGTTTTAAAGAGACCCAGTACTTC.

In its sample, this clonotype was seen many times. V gene TRBV28 combines with J gene TRBJ2-7; TRBD2 matches at 8 bases. V was pared by 3 bases and J by 5 bases, with 15 bases of the junction left unmatched. Per germline, CDR1 MDHEN and CDR2 SYDVKM. The CDR3 length is 17 residues. CDR3 loop: CASSFSRSSGALHEQYF. The CDR3 DNA follows: TGTGCCAGCAGTTTCTCCCGTAGTAGCGGGGCCCTCCACGAGCAGTACTTC.

At least ten counts were recorded for this clonotype. V gene TRBV27 combines with J gene TRBJ2-1, with 11 bases that match TRBD1. CDR1 is MNHEY and CDR2 is SMNVEV in the germline V gene (reference sequence). The CDR3 spans 14 residues. The J segment lost 8 bases and the V segment lost 5 bases, leaving 5 bases of the junction unmatched. For the CDR3, the DNA is TGTGCCAGCAGTCGACGGACAGGGGGCGATGAGCAGTTCTTC. This sequence encodes CASSRRTGGDEQFF.

This clonotype was counted only a few times. The genes are TRBV20-1 and TRBJ2-3; D is tentatively TRBD1 or TRBD2 (5 bases each). V lost 4 bases and J 6 bases, leaving 14 bases between the germline ends. From germline, CDR1 is DFQATT and CDR2 SNEGSKA (reference sequence). This CDR3 has 13 amino acids. For the CDR3, the DNA is TGCAGTGCTACGGGACGGCGAAGGGATACGCAGTATTTT. Translating gives CSATGRRRDTQYF.

This clonotype was detected ten times or more. The chain carries TRBV4-2 and TRBJ2-1; D is ambiguous. V was clipped by 1 base and J by 1 base, with 14 bases between them. CDR3 length equals 17 residues. Per germline, CDR1 LGHNA and CDR2 YNFKEQ. Here the CDR3 reads CASSQARAPPSYNEQFF. CDR3 bases: TGTGCCAGCAGCCAAGCACGGGCGCCCCCGTCCTACAATGAGCAGTTCTTC.

In this sample, this clonotype turned up a few times. CDR3 bases: TGTGCCAGCAGCTCATACAGGGTTGGTAATGAAAAACTGTTTTTT. Its protein product is CASSSYRVGNEKLFF. The V call is TRBV7-8, the J call TRBJ1-4, with a tentative D call TRBD1 (6 bases). Germline V gene sequence: CDR1 SGHVS, CDR2 FQNEAQ. Trimming shortened V by 4 bases and J by 4 bases, and 13 bases separated the two germline ends. This CDR3 region has 15 residues.